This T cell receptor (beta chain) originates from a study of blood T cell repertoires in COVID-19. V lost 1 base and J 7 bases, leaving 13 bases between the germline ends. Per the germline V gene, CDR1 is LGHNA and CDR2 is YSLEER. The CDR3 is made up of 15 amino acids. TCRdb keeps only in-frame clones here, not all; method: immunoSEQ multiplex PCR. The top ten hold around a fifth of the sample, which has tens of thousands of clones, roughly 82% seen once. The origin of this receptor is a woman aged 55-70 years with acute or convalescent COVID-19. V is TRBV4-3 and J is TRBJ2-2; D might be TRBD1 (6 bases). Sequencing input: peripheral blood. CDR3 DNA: TGCGCCAGCAGCCAAGTAGGCAGGGGTGGCGGGGAGCTGTTTTTT. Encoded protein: CASSQVGRGGGELFF.